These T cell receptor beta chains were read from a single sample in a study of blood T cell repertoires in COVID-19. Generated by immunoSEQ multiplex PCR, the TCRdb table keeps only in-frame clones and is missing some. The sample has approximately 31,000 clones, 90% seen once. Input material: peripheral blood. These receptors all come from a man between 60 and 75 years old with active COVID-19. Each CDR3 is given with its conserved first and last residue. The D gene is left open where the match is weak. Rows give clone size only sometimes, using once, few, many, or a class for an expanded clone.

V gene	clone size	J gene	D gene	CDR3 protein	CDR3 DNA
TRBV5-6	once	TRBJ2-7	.	CASSSQARGRGVDEQYF	TGTGCCAGCAGCTCACAAGCTAGGGGCAGGGGAGTCGACGAGCAGTACTTC
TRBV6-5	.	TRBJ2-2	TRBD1	CASTTGAYTGELFF	TGTGCCAGCACGACAGGGGCTTACACCGGGGAGCTGTTTTTT
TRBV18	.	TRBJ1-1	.	CASSPWRGRTEAFF	TGTGCCAGCTCCCCGTGGAGGGGAAGGACTGAAGCTTTCTTT
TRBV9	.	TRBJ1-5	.	CASSGTHEQPQHF	TGTGCCAGCAGCGGGACTCACGAACAGCCCCAGCATTTT
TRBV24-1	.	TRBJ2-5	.	CATSDPDRYQETQYF	TGTGCCACCAGTGATCCCGACAGATACCAAGAGACCCAGTACTTC
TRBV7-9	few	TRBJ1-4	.	CASSPGGGARGEKLFF	TGTGCCAGCAGCCCAGGCGGGGGGGCCCGTGGTGAAAAACTGTTTTTT
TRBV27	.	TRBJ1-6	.	CASSLSSDTVPYNSPLHF	TGTGCCAGCAGTTTATCTTCGGACACGGTTCCCTATAATTCACCCCTCCACTTT
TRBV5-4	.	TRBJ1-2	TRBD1	CASSPGVTGGGYGYTF	TGTGCCAGCAGCCCAGGGGTAACAGGGGGCGGCTATGGCTACACCTTC
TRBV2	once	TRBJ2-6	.	CASQNRLGRANVLTF	TGTGCCAGCCAGAACCGTCTTGGTAGGGCCAACGTCCTGACTTTC
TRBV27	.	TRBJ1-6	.	CASKTGQLYNSPLHF	TGTGCCAGCAAGACCGGACAGCTTTATAATTCACCCCTCCACTTT
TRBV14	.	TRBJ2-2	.	CASSPTRGHSTGELFF	TGTGCCAGCAGCCCGACCCGGGGTCATAGCACCGGGGAGCTGTTTTTT
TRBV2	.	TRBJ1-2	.	CASSEAGSLYGYTF	TGTGCCAGCAGTGAAGCGGGCAGTCTCTATGGCTACACCTTC
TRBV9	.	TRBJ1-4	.	CASSVSGTNEKLFF	TGTGCCAGCAGCGTATCCGGGACTAATGAAAAACTGTTTTTT
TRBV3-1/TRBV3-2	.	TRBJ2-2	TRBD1	CASTPTGASGELFF	TGTGCCAGCACCCCGACAGGGGCGAGCGGGGAGCTGTTTTTT
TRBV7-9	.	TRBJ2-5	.	CASRGRTQLGETQYF	TGTGCCAGCAGGGGTCGGACACAATTGGGGGAGACCCAGTACTTC
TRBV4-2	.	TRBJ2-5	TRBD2	CASSETDFSGGETQYF	TGTGCCAGCAGCGAAACGGATTTTAGCGGGGGGGAGACCCAGTACTTC
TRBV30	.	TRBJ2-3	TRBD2	CARAGEVDTQYF	TGTGCCCGAGCGGGGGAGGTAGATACGCAGTATTTT
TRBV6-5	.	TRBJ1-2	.	CASSYSTGHLYGYTF	TGTGCCAGCAGTTATTCGACAGGCCATCTCTATGGCTACACCTTC
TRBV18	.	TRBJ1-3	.	CASSPGTSRGNTIYF	TGTGCCAGCTCACCAGGGACTTCCCGCGGGAACACCATATATTTT
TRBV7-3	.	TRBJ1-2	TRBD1	CASSPGTGRGPNYGYTF	TGTGCCAGCAGCCCCGGGACAGGGCGCGGCCCCAACTATGGCTACACCTTC
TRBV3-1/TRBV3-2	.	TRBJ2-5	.	CASSQDRGGALQETQYF	TGTGCCAGCAGCCAAGATAGGGGGGGGGCCCTCCAAGAGACCCAGTACTTC
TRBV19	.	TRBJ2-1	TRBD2	CASSMQERGVNEQFF	TGTGCCAGTAGTATGCAGGAACGGGGGGTGAATGAGCAGTTCTTC
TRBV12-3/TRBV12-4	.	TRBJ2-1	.	CASSLGEPEQFF	TGTGCCAGCAGTTTGGGAGAACCGGAGCAGTTCTTC
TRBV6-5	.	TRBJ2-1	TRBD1	CASTQGQLGNEQFF	TGTGCCAGCACCCAGGGACAGTTGGGCAATGAGCAGTTCTTC
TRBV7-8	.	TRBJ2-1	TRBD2	CASSSPNGLAGGYNEQFF	TGTGCCAGCAGCTCCCCAAACGGACTAGCGGGGGGTTACAATGAGCAGTTCTTC
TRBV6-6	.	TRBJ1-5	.	CASNPPDNSNQPQHF	TGTGCCAGCAACCCCCCGGACAATAGCAATCAGCCCCAGCATTTT
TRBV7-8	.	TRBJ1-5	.	CASSLQGREDQPQHF	TGTGCCAGCAGCTTACAGGGCAGGGAGGATCAGCCCCAGCATTTT
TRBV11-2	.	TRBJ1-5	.	CASSLEGQPQHF	TGTGCCAGCAGCTTGGAGGGTCAGCCCCAGCATTTT
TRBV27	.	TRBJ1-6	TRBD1	CASRTGTGYDSPLHF	TGTGCCAGCAGAACCGGGACAGGATACGATTCACCCCTCCACTTT
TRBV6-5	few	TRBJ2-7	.	CASSPQYTGKYEQYF	TGTGCCAGCAGCCCCCAATACACAGGGAAGTACGAGCAGTACTTC
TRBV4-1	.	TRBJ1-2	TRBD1	CASSQDFQGVNYGYTF	TGCGCCAGCAGCCAAGATTTCCAGGGGGTTAACTATGGCTACACCTTC
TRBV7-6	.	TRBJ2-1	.	CASSSHPTSTYNEQFF	TGTGCCAGCAGCTCCCACCCCACATCCACCTACAATGAGCAGTTCTTC
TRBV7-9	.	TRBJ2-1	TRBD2	CASSLYTLAAGGYNEQFF	TGTGCCAGCAGCTTATATACCCTAGCGGCGGGGGGTTACAATGAGCAGTTCTTC
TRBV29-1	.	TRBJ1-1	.	CSVEGAENTEAFF	TGCAGCGTTGAGGGGGCGGAGAACACTGAAGCTTTCTTT
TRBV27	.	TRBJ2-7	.	CASSEGQGTRGAYEQYF	TGTGCCAGCAGTGAGGGGCAGGGGACGAGAGGGGCCTACGAGCAGTACTTC
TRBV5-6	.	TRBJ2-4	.	CASSPPGAKNIQYF	TGTGCCAGCAGCCCCCCCGGGGCCAAAAACATTCAGTACTTC
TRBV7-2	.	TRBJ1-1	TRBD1	CASSPLRTGGLDTEAFF	TGTGCCAGCAGCCCACTTCGGACAGGGGGATTGGACACTGAAGCTTTCTTT
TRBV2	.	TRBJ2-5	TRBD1	CASRDRERTQYF	TGTGCCAGCCGGGACAGGGAAAGGACCCAGTACTTC
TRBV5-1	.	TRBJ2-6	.	CASSLYPSSGANVLTF	TGCGCCAGCAGCTTGTATCCGAGCTCTGGGGCCAACGTCCTGACTTTC
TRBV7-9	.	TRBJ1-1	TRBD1	CASSEDRWNTEAFF	TGTGCCAGCAGCGAGGACAGGTGGAACACTGAAGCTTTCTTT
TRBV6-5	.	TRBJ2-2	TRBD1	CASKRTGTNTGELFF	TGTGCCAGCAAAAGGACAGGGACGAACACCGGGGAGCTGTTTTTT
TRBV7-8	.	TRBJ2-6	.	CASSGAGWKGANVLTF	TGTGCCAGCAGTGGGGCAGGGTGGAAGGGGGCCAACGTCCTGACTTTC
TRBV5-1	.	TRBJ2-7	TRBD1	CASSYGTGTYEQYF	TGCGCCAGCAGCTACGGGACAGGGACCTACGAGCAGTACTTC
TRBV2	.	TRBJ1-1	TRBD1	CASSDRGRAFF	TGTGCCAGCAGTGACAGGGGGCGAGCTTTCTTT
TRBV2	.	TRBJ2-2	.	CASSYTGELFF	TGTGCCAGCAGTTATACCGGGGAGCTGTTTTTT
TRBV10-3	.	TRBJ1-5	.	CAIRFPRVQPQHF	TGTGCCATCCGCTTTCCCCGCGTCCAGCCCCAGCATTTT
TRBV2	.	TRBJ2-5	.	CASSEGGARETQYF	TGTGCCAGCAGTGAAGGCGGGGCAAGAGAGACCCAGTACTTC
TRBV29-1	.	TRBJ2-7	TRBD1	CSVEVGQGVGEQYF	TGCAGCGTTGAAGTAGGACAGGGTGTTGGCGAGCAGTACTTC
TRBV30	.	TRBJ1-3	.	CAWSGGDGNTIYF	TGTGCCTGGAGTGGGGGGGACGGAAACACCATATATTTT
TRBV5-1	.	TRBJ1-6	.	CASSDILYNSPLHF	TGCGCCAGCAGCGATATCCTATATAATTCACCCCTCCACTTT
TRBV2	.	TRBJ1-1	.	CASSEVIVLSTEAFF	TGTGCCAGCAGTGAAGTGATAGTCCTTTCGACTGAAGCTTTCTTT
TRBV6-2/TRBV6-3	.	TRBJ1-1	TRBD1	CASSSRTGWTEAFF	TGTGCCAGCAGCTCCCGGACAGGGTGGACTGAAGCTTTCTTT
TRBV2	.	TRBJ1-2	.	CASRGWGTGYGYTF	TGTGCCAGCAGGGGATGGGGTACAGGGTATGGCTACACCTTC
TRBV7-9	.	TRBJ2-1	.	CASSLARTSYNEQFF	TGTGCCAGCAGCTTAGCGAGAACCTCCTACAATGAGCAGTTCTTC
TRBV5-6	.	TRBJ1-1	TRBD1	CASSFGDRATEAFF	TGTGCCAGCAGCTTTGGGGACAGGGCCACTGAAGCTTTCTTT
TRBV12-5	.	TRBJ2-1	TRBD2	CASGINLGTSVIEQFF	TGTGCTAGTGGCATTAACCTCGGGACTAGCGTTATTGAGCAGTTCTTC
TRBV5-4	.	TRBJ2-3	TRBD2	CASGLTSWRTDTQYF	TGTGCCAGCGGTTTGACTAGCTGGCGCACAGATACGCAGTATTTT
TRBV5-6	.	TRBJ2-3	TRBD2	CASSLAGTSGVTDTQYF	TGTGCCAGCAGCTTGGCTGGGACTAGCGGGGTCACAGATACGCAGTATTTT
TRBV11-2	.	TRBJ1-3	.	CASSQDSPQGNTIYF	TGTGCCAGCAGCCAGGACTCACCTCAGGGAAACACCATATATTTT